These T cell receptor beta chains were read from a single sample in a study of PD-1 blockade in classical Hodgkin lymphoma. Measured with immunoSEQ multiplex PCR; TCRdb has only the in-frame clones, and not every one. The table has 15,000 to 20,000 clones, 85% seen once. Sequences were derived from CD4+ T cells from blood, sampled at baseline. Receptors originate from a human donor with classical Hodgkin lymphoma. CDR3s include the opening cysteine and the closing phenylalanine or tryptophan. The D gene is left open where the match is weak. Part of the rows lack a size; the others show once, few, many or a class for expanded clones.

CDR3aa: CASSHLGQGQWGYTF
CDR3nt: TGCGCCAGCAGTCATCTCGGACAGGGTCAGTGGGGCTACACCTTC
d_gene: TRBD1
j_gene: TRBJ1-2
abundance: once
v_gene: TRBV23-1

CDR3aa: CAISEREFQETQYF
CDR3nt: TGTGCCATCAGTGAAAGGGAATTCCAAGAGACCCAGTACTTC
d_gene: .
j_gene: TRBJ2-5
abundance: .
v_gene: TRBV10-3

CDR3aa: CASSPGQRLYNSPLHF
CDR3nt: TGTGCCAGCTCACCAGGACAGCGCCTCTATAATTCACCCCTCCACTTT
d_gene: .
j_gene: TRBJ1-6
abundance: .
v_gene: TRBV18

CDR3aa: CASSFGQGFEAFF
CDR3nt: TGTGCCAGCAGCTTCGGACAGGGCTTCGAAGCTTTCTTT
d_gene: TRBD1
j_gene: TRBJ1-1
abundance: once
v_gene: TRBV5-4

CDR3aa: CASSQEGEWAGDSYEQYF
CDR3nt: TGCGCCAGCAGCCAAGAAGGCGAGTGGGCGGGGGACTCCTACGAGCAGTACTTC
d_gene: TRBD2
j_gene: TRBJ2-7
abundance: .
v_gene: TRBV4-1

CDR3aa: CASSHRDKNTGELFF
CDR3nt: TGTGCCAGCAGCCACCGGGACAAGAACACCGGGGAGCTGTTTTTT
d_gene: .
j_gene: TRBJ2-2
abundance: .
v_gene: TRBV7-9

CDR3aa: CASSPREGLTYEQYF
CDR3nt: TGTGCCAGCAGCCCTCGGGAGGGACTAACATACGAGCAGTACTTC
d_gene: TRBD2
j_gene: TRBJ2-7
abundance: .
v_gene: TRBV6-5

CDR3aa: CASSRLPGQGVYGYTF
CDR3nt: TGTGCCAGCAGCCGTCTTCCCGGACAGGGGGTCTATGGCTACACCTTC
d_gene: TRBD1
j_gene: TRBJ1-2
abundance: .
v_gene: TRBV11-1

CDR3aa: CASSLGGTSYEQYF
CDR3nt: TGTGCCAGCAGCTTAGGCGGGACGTCCTACGAGCAGTACTTC
d_gene: .
j_gene: TRBJ2-7
abundance: few
v_gene: TRBV7-8

CDR3aa: CASSLRGAGGNSPLHF
CDR3nt: TGTGCCAGCAGTTTACGGGGAGCGGGGGGTAATTCACCCCTCCACTTT
d_gene: .
j_gene: TRBJ1-6
abundance: .
v_gene: TRBV27

CDR3aa: CASRPDSPEQFF
CDR3nt: TGTGCCAGCAGGCCGGACTCTCCCGAGCAGTTCTTC
d_gene: .
j_gene: TRBJ2-1
abundance: .
v_gene: TRBV6-6

CDR3aa: CASSLDGTRGETQYF
CDR3nt: TGCGCCAGCAGCTTGGATGGGACTAGGGGAGAGACCCAGTACTTC
d_gene: TRBD2
j_gene: TRBJ2-5
abundance: .
v_gene: TRBV5-1

CDR3aa: CASSFSGALTQYF
CDR3nt: TGTGCCAGCAGTTTCTCAGGGGCGCTGACCCAGTACTTC
d_gene: .
j_gene: TRBJ2-5
abundance: .
v_gene: TRBV28

CDR3aa: CASSSTGAGWTDTQYF
CDR3nt: TGCGCCAGCAGCTCAACAGGGGCGGGTTGGACAGATACGCAGTATTTT
d_gene: TRBD1
j_gene: TRBJ2-3
abundance: .
v_gene: TRBV5-1

CDR3aa: CASSLQGGEQYF
CDR3nt: TGTGCCAGCAGCCTACAGGGGGGTGAGCAGTACTTC
d_gene: TRBD1
j_gene: TRBJ2-7
abundance: .
v_gene: TRBV6-6

CDR3aa: CASSFGPSIQNTGELFF
CDR3nt: TGCGCCAGCAGCTTCGGGCCTAGCATCCAGAACACCGGGGAGCTGTTTTTT
d_gene: .
j_gene: TRBJ2-2
abundance: .
v_gene: TRBV5-1

CDR3aa: CASSLGTAVDTQYF
CDR3nt: TGTGCCAGCAGCTTAGGGACCGCGGTGGATACGCAGTATTTT
d_gene: .
j_gene: TRBJ2-3
abundance: few
v_gene: TRBV11-2

CDR3aa: CASSPPGLAGGPGEQFF
CDR3nt: TGTGCCAGCTCACCGCCGGGACTAGCGGGAGGGCCGGGTGAGCAGTTCTTC
d_gene: TRBD2
j_gene: TRBJ2-1
abundance: .
v_gene: TRBV18

CDR3aa: CASTRDRPTGELFF
CDR3nt: TGTGCCAGCACCCGGGACAGGCCCACCGGGGAGCTGTTTTTT
d_gene: TRBD1
j_gene: TRBJ2-2
abundance: .
v_gene: TRBV2

CDR3aa: CASSYSPGSSYNEQFF
CDR3nt: TGTGCCAGCAGTTACTCTCCTGGAAGCTCCTACAATGAGCAGTTCTTC
d_gene: .
j_gene: TRBJ2-1
abundance: once
v_gene: TRBV6-6

CDR3aa: CASSLYRDTYGYTF
CDR3nt: TGTGCCAGCAGCTTATACCGGGACACTTATGGCTACACCTTC
d_gene: .
j_gene: TRBJ1-2
abundance: .
v_gene: TRBV7-2

CDR3aa: CASSSYRDRGEEQFF
CDR3nt: TGTGCCAGCAGCTCTTACCGGGACAGGGGGGAAGAGCAGTTCTTC
d_gene: TRBD1
j_gene: TRBJ2-1
abundance: .
v_gene: TRBV7-6

CDR3aa: CASSPGTGLNTEAFF
CDR3nt: TGTGCCAGCTCACCGGGGACAGGATTGAACACTGAAGCTTTCTTT
d_gene: TRBD1
j_gene: TRBJ1-1
abundance: .
v_gene: TRBV18

CDR3aa: CASSRQWSSYEQYF
CDR3nt: TGTGCCAGCAGCCGACAGTGGAGCTCCTACGAGCAGTACTTC
d_gene: .
j_gene: TRBJ2-7
abundance: .
v_gene: TRBV4-2

CDR3aa: CASSPRVPETQYF
CDR3nt: TGTGCCAGCAGCCCACGGGTTCCAGAGACCCAGTACTTC
d_gene: .
j_gene: TRBJ2-5
abundance: .
v_gene: TRBV7-2

CDR3aa: CASSSGLAELWETQYF
CDR3nt: TGTGCCAGTAGTTCCGGACTAGCGGAACTGTGGGAGACCCAGTACTTC
d_gene: TRBD2
j_gene: TRBJ2-5
abundance: .
v_gene: TRBV19

CDR3aa: CASSAGLYEKLFF
CDR3nt: TGTGCCAGCAGCGCAGGGTTATATGAAAAACTGTTTTTT
d_gene: .
j_gene: TRBJ1-4
abundance: once
v_gene: TRBV9

CDR3aa: CASSPSLSPLSYNEQFF
CDR3nt: TGTGCCAGCAGCCCCTCCCTGTCGCCCCTCTCCTACAATGAGCAGTTCTTC
d_gene: .
j_gene: TRBJ2-1
abundance: .
v_gene: TRBV5-4

CDR3aa: CASSPSGRPNYYEQYF
CDR3nt: TGTGCCAGCAGTCCAAGCGGGAGACCCAACTACTACGAGCAGTACTTC
d_gene: TRBD2
j_gene: TRBJ2-7
abundance: .
v_gene: TRBV28

CDR3aa: CASSLFGGWGTDTQYF
CDR3nt: TGTGCCAGCAGCTTGTTTGGGGGCTGGGGCACAGATACGCAGTATTTT
d_gene: .
j_gene: TRBJ2-3
abundance: .
v_gene: TRBV7-9

CDR3aa: CASSLRALIEQYF
CDR3nt: TGTGCCAGCAGCTTGCGGGCACTCATCGAGCAGTACTTC
d_gene: .
j_gene: TRBJ2-7
abundance: .
v_gene: TRBV5-8

CDR3aa: CASSLRYAGNQPQHF
CDR3nt: TGTGCCAGCAGCCTACGGTACGCGGGCAATCAGCCCCAGCATTTT
d_gene: .
j_gene: TRBJ1-5
abundance: .
v_gene: TRBV7-2

CDR3aa: CASSPYTGELFF
CDR3nt: TGTGCCAGCAGCCCGTACACCGGGGAGCTGTTTTTT
d_gene: .
j_gene: TRBJ2-2
abundance: .
v_gene: TRBV5-4

CDR3aa: CSVAQGGGVQYF
CDR3nt: TGCAGCGTTGCACAGGGAGGAGGCGTGCAGTACTTC
d_gene: .
j_gene: TRBJ2-7
abundance: .
v_gene: TRBV29-1

CDR3aa: CASSPHREKPVFEQYF
CDR3nt: TGCGCCAGCAGCCCCCACAGGGAAAAACCCGTGTTCGAGCAGTACTTC
d_gene: .
j_gene: TRBJ2-7
abundance: .
v_gene: TRBV4-3

CDR3aa: CASSQDSAGRGAWDTQYF
CDR3nt: TGCGCCAGCAGCCAAGATAGTGCGGGCAGGGGGGCGTGGGATACGCAGTATTTT
d_gene: .
j_gene: TRBJ2-3
abundance: .
v_gene: TRBV4-1

CDR3aa: CASTLLLGFESPLHF
CDR3nt: TGTGCCAGCACTCTCTTATTGGGATTTGAATCACCCCTCCACTTT
d_gene: .
j_gene: TRBJ1-6
abundance: .
v_gene: TRBV6-1

CDR3aa: CAITPGQGADTQYF
CDR3nt: TGTGCCATCACGCCGGGACAGGGGGCAGATACGCAGTATTTT
d_gene: TRBD1
j_gene: TRBJ2-3
abundance: .
v_gene: TRBV10-3

CDR3aa: CASSVGLAAYEQYF
CDR3nt: TGTGCCAGCAGCGTGGGACTAGCGGCGTACGAGCAGTACTTC
d_gene: TRBD2
j_gene: TRBJ2-7
abundance: .
v_gene: TRBV5-4

CDR3aa: CASRPGLAGYEQYF
CDR3nt: TGTGCCAGCAGACCGGGACTAGCGGGTTACGAGCAGTACTTC
d_gene: TRBD2
j_gene: TRBJ2-7
abundance: .
v_gene: TRBV2

CDR3aa: CASSYRIREGQPQHF
CDR3nt: TGTGCCAGTAGTTATAGGATTCGGGAGGGACAGCCCCAGCATTTT
d_gene: .
j_gene: TRBJ1-5
abundance: .
v_gene: TRBV19

CDR3aa: CASSPGQWGTNEKLFF
CDR3nt: TGTGCCAGCAGCCCCGGACAGTGGGGGACTAATGAAAAACTGTTTTTT
d_gene: .
j_gene: TRBJ1-4
abundance: .
v_gene: TRBV7-9

CDR3aa: CASRWSSSVKNTEAFF
CDR3nt: TGCGCCAGCAGGTGGTCCTCAAGTGTCAAGAACACTGAAGCTTTCTTT
d_gene: .
j_gene: TRBJ1-1
abundance: .
v_gene: TRBV4-1

CDR3aa: CASSINAAGNSPLHF
CDR3nt: TGTGCCAGTAGTATAAATGCGGCAGGTAATTCACCCCTCCACTTT
d_gene: .
j_gene: TRBJ1-6
abundance: once
v_gene: TRBV19

CDR3aa: CASSRDFWDTGELFF
CDR3nt: TGTGCCAGCAGCCGGGACTTTTGGGACACCGGGGAGCTGTTTTTT
d_gene: .
j_gene: TRBJ2-2
abundance: .
v_gene: TRBV5-6